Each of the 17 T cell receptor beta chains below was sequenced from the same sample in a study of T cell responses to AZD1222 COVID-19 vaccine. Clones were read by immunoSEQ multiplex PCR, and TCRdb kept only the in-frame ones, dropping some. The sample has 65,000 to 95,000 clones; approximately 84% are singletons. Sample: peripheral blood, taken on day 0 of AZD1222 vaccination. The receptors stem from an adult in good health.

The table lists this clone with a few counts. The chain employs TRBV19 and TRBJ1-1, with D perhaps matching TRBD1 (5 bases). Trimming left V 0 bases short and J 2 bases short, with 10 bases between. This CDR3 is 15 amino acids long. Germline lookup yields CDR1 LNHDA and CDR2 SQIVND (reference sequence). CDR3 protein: CASSIDEGANTEAFF. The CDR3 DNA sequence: TGTGCCAGTAGTATAGATGAAGGGGCAAACACTGAAGCTTTCTTT.

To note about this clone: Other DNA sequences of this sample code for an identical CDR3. The CDR3 sequence: CASSSGMNTEAFF. The CDR3 bases are TGTGCCAGCAGCTCGGGGATGAACACTGAAGCTTTCTTT. The V and J genes are TRBV7-3 and TRBJ1-1, with unresolved D. Germline CDR1 reads SGHTA; CDR2 reads FQGTGA. The V end lost 4 bases, the J end lost 0 bases, and 6 bases lay between the germline ends. This CDR3 contains 13 residues.

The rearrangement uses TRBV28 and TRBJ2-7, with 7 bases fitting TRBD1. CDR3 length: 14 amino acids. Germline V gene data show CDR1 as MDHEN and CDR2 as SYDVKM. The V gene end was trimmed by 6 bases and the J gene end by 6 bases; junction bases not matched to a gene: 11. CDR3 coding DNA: TGTGCCAGCAGACCCGGACAGGAATGGATCGAGCAGTACTTC. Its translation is CASRPGQEWIEQYF.

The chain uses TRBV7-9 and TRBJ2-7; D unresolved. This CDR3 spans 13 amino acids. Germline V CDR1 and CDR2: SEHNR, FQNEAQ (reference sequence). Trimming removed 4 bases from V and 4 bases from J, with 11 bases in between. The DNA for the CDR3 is TGTGCCAGCAGCTGGCAGGTGGAGTACGAGCAGTACTTC. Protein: CASSWQVEYEQYF.

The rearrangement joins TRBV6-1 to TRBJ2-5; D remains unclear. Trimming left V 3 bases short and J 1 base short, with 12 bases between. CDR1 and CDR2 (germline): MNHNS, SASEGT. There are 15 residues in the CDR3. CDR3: CASSEWAHLQETQYF. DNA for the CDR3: TGTGCCAGCAGTGAGTGGGCCCACCTCCAAGAGACCCAGTACTTC.

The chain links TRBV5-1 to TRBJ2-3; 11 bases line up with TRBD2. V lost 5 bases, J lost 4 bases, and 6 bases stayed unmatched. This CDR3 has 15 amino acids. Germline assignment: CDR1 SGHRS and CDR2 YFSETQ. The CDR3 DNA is TGCGCCAGCAGGGTAGCGGGGGGGCCCCCAGATACGCAGTATTTT. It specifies CASRVAGGPPDTQYF.

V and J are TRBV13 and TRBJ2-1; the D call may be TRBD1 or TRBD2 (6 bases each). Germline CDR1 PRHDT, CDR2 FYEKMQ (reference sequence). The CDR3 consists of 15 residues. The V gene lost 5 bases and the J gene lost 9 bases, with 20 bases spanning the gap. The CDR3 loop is CASSLPGGRRAEQFF. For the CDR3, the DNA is TGTGCCAGCAGCCTCCCCGGGGGCAGAAGAGCTGAGCAGTTCTTC.

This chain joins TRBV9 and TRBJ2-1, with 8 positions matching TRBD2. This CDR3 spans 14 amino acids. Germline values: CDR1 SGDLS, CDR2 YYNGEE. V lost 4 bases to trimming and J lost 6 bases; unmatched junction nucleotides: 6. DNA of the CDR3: TGTGCCAGCAGCACCGGGGGGGCCCTCAATGAGCAGTTCTTC. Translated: CASSTGGALNEQFF.

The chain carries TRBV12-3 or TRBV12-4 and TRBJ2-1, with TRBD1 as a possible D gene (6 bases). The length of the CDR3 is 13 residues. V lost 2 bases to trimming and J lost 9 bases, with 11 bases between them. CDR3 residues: CASSLRLDSEQFF. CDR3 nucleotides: TGTGCCAGCAGTTTAAGGCTGGACAGTGAGCAGTTCTTC.

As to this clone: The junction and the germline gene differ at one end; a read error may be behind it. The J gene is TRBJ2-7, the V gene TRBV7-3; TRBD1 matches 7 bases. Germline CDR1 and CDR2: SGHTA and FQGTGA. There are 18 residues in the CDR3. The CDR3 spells CASSLGPILGGVSYKQYF. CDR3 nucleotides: TGTGCCAGCAGCTTAGGTCCGATTTTAGGGGGCGTCAGCTACAAGCAGTACTTC.

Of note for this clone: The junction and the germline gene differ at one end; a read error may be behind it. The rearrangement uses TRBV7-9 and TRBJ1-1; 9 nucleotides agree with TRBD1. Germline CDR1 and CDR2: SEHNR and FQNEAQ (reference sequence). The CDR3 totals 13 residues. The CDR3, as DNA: TGTGCCAGCAGTGGGACAGGGAACGCTGAAGCTTTCTTT. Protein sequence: CASSGTGNAEAFF.

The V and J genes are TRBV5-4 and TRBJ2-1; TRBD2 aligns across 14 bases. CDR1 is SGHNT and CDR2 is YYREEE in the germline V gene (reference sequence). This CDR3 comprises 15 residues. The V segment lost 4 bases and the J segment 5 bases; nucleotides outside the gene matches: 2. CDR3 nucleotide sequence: TGTGCCAGCAGCAGGGGACTAGCGGGGGACAATGAGCAGTTCTTC. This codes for CASSRGLAGDNEQFF.

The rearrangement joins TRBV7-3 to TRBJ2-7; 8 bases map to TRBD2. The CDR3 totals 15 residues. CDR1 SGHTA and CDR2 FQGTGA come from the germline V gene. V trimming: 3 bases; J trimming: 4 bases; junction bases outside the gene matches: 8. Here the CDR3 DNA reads TGTGCCAGCAGCTTCATAGCGGGGAGCGTATACGAGCAGTACTTC. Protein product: CASSFIAGSVYEQYF.

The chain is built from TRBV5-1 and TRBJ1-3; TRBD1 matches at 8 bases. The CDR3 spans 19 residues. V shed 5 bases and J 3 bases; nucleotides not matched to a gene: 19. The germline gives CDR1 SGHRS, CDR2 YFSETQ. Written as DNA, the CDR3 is TGCGCCAGCAGTACGACTACCCCCGGACAGGGTCTCTATGGAAACACCATATATTTT. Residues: CASSTTTPGQGLYGNTIYF.

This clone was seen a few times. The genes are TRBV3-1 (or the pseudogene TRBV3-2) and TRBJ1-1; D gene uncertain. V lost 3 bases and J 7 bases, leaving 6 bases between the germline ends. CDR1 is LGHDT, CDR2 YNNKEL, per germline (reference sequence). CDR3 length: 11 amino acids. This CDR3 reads CASSHLLEAFF. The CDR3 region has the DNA TGTGCCAGCAGCCACCTGCTTGAAGCTTTCTTT.

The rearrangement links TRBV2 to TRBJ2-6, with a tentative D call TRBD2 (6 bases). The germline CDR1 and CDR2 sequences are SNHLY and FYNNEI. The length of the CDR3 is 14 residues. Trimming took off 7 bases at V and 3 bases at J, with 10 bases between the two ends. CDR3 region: CASKGGFGANVLTF. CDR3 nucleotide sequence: TGTGCCAGCAAGGGAGGATTTGGGGCCAACGTCCTGACTTTC.

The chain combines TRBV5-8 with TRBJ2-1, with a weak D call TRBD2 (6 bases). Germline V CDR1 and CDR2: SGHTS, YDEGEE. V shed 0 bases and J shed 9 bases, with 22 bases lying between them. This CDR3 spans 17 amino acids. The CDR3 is CASSLALGSGRGGEQFF. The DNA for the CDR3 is TGTGCCAGCAGCTTGGCTTTAGGATCCGGGCGGGGAGGTGAGCAGTTCTTC.